This T cell receptor (beta chain) stems from a study of T cells after yellow fever vaccination. Study-wide background: Some fractions had low cell numbers, and these were prepared with SMART-Seq v4 Ultra Low Input. Study-level results: Primary-vaccination clones mostly resurfaced post-booster (around 95% CD4, approximately 89% CD8).

This clonotype has a count of ten or more. The target antigen is unknown. A single record per CDR3 protein comes from TCRdb applying MiXCR to the 5' RACE reads. Of some 300,000 distinct CDR3 sequences in the sample, around 10% were seen once. The CDR3 runs to 15 residues. The V and J ends lost 3 bases and 0 bases respectively, with 11 bases between them. Per germline, CDR1 KGHSH and CDR2 LQKENI. The chain links TRBV18 to TRBJ1-1, with TRBD1 as a possible D gene (6 bases). Sequencing was performed on CD4+ T cells sorted from PBMCs, taken 5 days after the yellow fever booster vaccination. The clonotype was recovered from a man between 18 and 35 years old who received the YFV17D yellow fever vaccine. CDR3 sequence: CASSPWGALNTEAFF. The CDR3 DNA reads TGTGCCAGCTCACCCTGGGGGGCGTTGAACACTGAAGCTTTCTTT.